One sample yielded the 9 T cell receptor beta chains listed below, sequenced in a study of type 1 regulatory T cells. TCRdb reanalysed the reads using MiXCR and keeps one entry per CDR3 protein. The profile shows 75,000 to 100,000 distinct CDR3 sequences, around 30% of them singletons. The sample taken for sequencing was CD4+ T cells, either the whole sample or a sorted fraction (not recorded which). The receptors originated from a human donor in good health.

In its sample, this clonotype was seen once. CDR3: CASRLASGGELFF. The CDR3 DNA reads TGTGCCAGCAGGCTCGCGTCGGGCGGGGAGCTGTTTTTT. This chain uses TRBV12-3 or TRBV12-4 with TRBJ2-2; D is unresolved. CDR3 length equals 13 residues. Trimming took off 6 bases at V and 7 bases at J, with 12 bases between the two ends.

The CDR3 region has the DNA TGTGCTAGTGGTTTGGTCCAAGCGGACACCGGGGAGCTGTTTTTT. Its protein product is CASGLVQADTGELFF. V is TRBV12-5 and J is TRBJ2-2; tentatively, D is TRBD2 (5 bases). The germline V gene encodes CDR1 LGHNT and CDR2 FRNRAP. V was trimmed by 0 bases and J by 3 bases, leaving 8 bases between them. This CDR3 has 15 amino acids.

This clonotype was observed a few times. The rearrangement joins TRBV6-5 to TRBJ2-7; 14 nucleotides agree with TRBD2. Germline lookup yields CDR1 MNHEY and CDR2 SVGAGI. The CDR3 is made up of 19 amino acids. J was trimmed by 3 bases and V by 1 base; bases with no gene match: 11. The DNA of the CDR3 is TGTGCCAGCAGTTACTTTTCCGGGACTAGCGGGAGTCTGTTCTACGAGCAGTACTTC. The encoded protein is CASSYFSGTSGSLFYEQYF.

The rearrangement joins TRBV20-1 to TRBJ1-4; possibly TRBD1 for D (6 bases). CDR3 length: 14 amino acids. The V end lost 4 bases, the J end lost 8 bases, and 17 bases lay between the germline ends. In germline, CDR1 is DFQATT, CDR2 SNEGSKA (reference sequence). The CDR3: CSATTQGSREKLFF. CDR3 bases: TGCAGTGCTACCACACAGGGCTCTCGGGAAAAACTGTTTTTT.

A few counts support this clonotype. The chain links TRBV5-8 to TRBJ2-2; the match to TRBD2 covers 11 bases. With 4 bases clipped from V and 2 bases from J, the junction kept 7 bases outside the gene matches. Germline V gives CDR1 SGHTS, CDR2 YDEGEE. The CDR3 totals 17 residues. The CDR3 region has the DNA TGTGCCAGCAGCAGAAATAGCGGGAGGGCTAACACCGGGGAGCTGTTTTTT. Amino acid sequence: CASSRNSGRANTGELFF.

This clonotype has more than one count but fewer than ten. The CDR3 DNA sequence: TGTGCCAGTAGTATGGCGGACCCTGGCGAAAAACTGTTTTTT. Translated: CASSMADPGEKLFF. The chain is built from TRBV19 and TRBJ1-4, with D hard to call. Trimming shortened V by 3 bases and J by 8 bases, and 13 bases separated the two germline ends. Germline loops: CDR1 LNHDA, CDR2 SQIVND (reference sequence). The CDR3 spans 14 residues.

The chain uses TRBV5-1 and TRBJ2-7; perhaps TRBD1 as D (6 bases). This CDR3 contains 16 residues. V shed 0 bases and J shed 2 bases, with 15 bases lying between them. Germline V lookup: CDR1 SGHRS, CDR2 YFSETQ. CDR3 protein: CASSLVPGTRTYEQYF. The DNA of the CDR3 is TGCGCCAGCAGCTTGGTCCCCGGGACACGGACCTACGAGCAGTACTTC.

The table lists this clonotype with a few counts. V gene TRBV20-1 combines with J gene TRBJ2-1; possible D gene TRBD2, 5 bases. The CDR3 runs to 13 residues. The V and J ends lost 6 bases and 6 bases respectively, with 15 bases between them. Germline loops: CDR1 DFQATT, CDR2 SNEGSKA (reference sequence). CDR3 nucleotides: TGCAGTGCCCTAGAGGGCACTTCCAATGAGCAGTTCTTC. Its protein product is CSALEGTSNEQFF.

In its sample, this clonotype was seen many times. The CDR3 bases are TGTGCCAGTAGTGCGGGACAGGCCTCTGGGGCCAACGTCCTGACTTTC. It yields the protein CASSAGQASGANVLTF. The chain is built from TRBV19 and TRBJ2-6; TRBD1 matches at 8 bases. Germline CDR1 is LNHDA and CDR2 is SQIVND (reference sequence). After removal of 5 bases from V and 0 bases from J, the junction contained 3 bases not matched to a gene. CDR3 length equals 16 residues.